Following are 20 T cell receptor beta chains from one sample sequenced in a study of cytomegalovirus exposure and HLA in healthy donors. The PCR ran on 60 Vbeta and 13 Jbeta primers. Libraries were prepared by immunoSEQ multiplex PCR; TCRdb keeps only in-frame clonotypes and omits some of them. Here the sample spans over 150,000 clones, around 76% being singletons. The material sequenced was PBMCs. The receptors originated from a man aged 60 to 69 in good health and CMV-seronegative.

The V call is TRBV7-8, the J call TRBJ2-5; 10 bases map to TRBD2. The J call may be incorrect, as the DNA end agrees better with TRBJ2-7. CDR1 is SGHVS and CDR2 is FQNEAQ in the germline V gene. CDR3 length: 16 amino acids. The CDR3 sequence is CASSLGVSGGYYEQYF. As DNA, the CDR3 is TGTGCCAGCAGCTTAGGTGTTAGCGGGGGGTACTACGAGCAGTACTTC.

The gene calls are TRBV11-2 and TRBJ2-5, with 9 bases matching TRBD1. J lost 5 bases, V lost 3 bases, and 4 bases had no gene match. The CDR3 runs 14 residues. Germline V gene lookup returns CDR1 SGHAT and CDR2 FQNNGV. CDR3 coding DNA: TGTGCCAGCAGCTTCGGACAGGGGTGGGAGACCCAGTACTTC. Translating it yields CASSFGQGWETQYF.

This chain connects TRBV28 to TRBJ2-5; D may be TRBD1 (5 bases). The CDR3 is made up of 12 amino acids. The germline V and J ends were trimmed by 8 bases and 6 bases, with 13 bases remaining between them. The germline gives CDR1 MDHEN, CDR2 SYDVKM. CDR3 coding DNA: TGTGCCAGCCTAAACAGGCTGAAGACCCAGTACTTC. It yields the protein CASLNRLKTQYF. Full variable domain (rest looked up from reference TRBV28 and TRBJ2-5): DVKVTQSSRYLVKRTGEKVFLECVQDMDHENMFWYRQDPGLGLRLIYFSYDVKMKEKGDIPEGYSVSREKKERFSLILESASTNQTSMYLCASLNRLKTQYFGPGTRLLVL.

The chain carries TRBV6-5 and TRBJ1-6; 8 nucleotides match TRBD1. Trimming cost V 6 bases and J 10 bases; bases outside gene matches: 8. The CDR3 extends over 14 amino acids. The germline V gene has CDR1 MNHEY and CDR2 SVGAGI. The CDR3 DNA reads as TGTGCCAGCAGCATGGGACAGGAGGGCTCACCCCTCCACTTT. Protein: CASSMGQEGSPLHF.

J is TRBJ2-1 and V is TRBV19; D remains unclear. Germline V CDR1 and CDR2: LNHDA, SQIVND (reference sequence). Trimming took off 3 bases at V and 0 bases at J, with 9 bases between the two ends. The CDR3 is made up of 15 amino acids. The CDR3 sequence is CASSIEVSSYNEQFF. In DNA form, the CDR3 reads TGTGCCAGTAGTATTGAAGTGAGCTCCTACAATGAGCAGTTCTTC. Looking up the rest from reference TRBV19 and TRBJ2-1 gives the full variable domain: DGGITQSPKYLFRKEGQNVTLSCEQNLNHDAMYWYRQDPGQGLRLIYYSQIVNDFQKGDIAEGYSVSREKKESFPLTVTSAQKNPTAFYLCASSIEVSSYNEQFFGPGTRLTVL.

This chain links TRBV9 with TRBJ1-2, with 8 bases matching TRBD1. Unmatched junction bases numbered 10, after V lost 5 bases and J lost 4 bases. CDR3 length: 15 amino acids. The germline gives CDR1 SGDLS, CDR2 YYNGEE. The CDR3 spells CASSPGGAGIYGYTF. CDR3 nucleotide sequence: TGTGCCAGCAGTCCAGGGGGCGCCGGGATCTATGGCTACACCTTC.

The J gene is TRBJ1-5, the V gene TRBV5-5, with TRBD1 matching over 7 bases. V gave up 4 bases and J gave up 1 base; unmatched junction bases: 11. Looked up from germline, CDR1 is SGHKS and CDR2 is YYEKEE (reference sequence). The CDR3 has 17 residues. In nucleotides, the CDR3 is TGTGCCAGCAGCAAGACAGGGACCCAGCGCAGCAATCAGCCCCAGCATTTT. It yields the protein CASSKTGTQRSNQPQHF.

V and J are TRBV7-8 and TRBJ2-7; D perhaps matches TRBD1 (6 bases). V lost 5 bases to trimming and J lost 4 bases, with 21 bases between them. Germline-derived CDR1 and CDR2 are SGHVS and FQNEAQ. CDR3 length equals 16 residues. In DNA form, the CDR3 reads TGTGCCAGCAGCCTTACAGGGACCTTCCCCAATTACGAGCAGTACTTC. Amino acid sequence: CASSLTGTFPNYEQYF.

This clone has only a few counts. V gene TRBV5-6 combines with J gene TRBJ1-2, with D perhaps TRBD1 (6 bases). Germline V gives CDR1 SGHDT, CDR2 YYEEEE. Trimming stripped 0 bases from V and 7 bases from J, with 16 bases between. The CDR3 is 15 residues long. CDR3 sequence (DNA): TGTGCCAGCAGCTTGGAGGGGGGGCAGGGAAGTGGCTACACCTTC. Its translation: CASSLEGGQGSGYTF.

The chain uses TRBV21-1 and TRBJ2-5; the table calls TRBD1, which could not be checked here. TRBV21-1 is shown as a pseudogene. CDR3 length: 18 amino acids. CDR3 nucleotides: TGTGCCAGCAGCAAAGAAGGGTTTGAGGGCAGGGGGAAAGAGACCCAGTACTTC. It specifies CASSKEGFEGRGKETQYF.

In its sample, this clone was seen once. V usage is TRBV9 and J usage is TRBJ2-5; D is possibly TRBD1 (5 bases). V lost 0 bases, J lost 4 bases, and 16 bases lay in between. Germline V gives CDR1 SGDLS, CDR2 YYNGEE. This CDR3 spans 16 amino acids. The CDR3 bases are TGTGCCAGCAGCGTAGCTCCAGGGCTAGTAACAGAGACCCAGTACTTC. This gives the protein CASSVAPGLVTETQYF.

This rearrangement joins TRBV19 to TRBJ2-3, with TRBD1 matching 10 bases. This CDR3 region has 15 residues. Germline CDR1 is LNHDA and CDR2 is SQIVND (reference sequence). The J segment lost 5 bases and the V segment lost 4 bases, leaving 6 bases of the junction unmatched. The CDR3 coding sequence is TGTGCCAGTAGTACCGGGACAGGGGATATAGATACGCAGTATTTT. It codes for CASSTGTGDIDTQYF.

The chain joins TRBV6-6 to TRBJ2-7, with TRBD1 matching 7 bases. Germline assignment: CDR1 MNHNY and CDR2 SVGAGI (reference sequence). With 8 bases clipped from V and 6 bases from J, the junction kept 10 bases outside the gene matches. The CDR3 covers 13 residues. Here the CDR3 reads CASGPDRVREQYF. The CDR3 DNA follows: TGTGCCAGCGGCCCCGACAGGGTCCGCGAGCAGTACTTC.

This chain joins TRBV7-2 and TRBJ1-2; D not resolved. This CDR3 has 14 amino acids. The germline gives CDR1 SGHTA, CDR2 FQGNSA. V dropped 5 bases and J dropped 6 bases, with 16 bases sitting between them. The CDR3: CASSPRLVTDGYTF. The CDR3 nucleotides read TGTGCCAGCAGCCCGCGTTTGGTTACTGATGGCTACACCTTC.

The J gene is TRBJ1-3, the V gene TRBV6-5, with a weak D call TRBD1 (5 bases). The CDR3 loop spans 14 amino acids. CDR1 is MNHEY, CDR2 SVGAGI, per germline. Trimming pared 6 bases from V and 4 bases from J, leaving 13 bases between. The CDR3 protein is CASRRQGFGNTIYF. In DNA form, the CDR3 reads TGTGCCAGCAGACGTCAGGGATTCGGAAACACCATATATTTT.

The CDR3 DNA is TGTGCCAGCTCACTCAACAGGGACTCCTACGAGCAGTACTTC. It is translated as CASSLNRDSYEQYF. This chain uses TRBV18 with TRBJ2-7, with D possibly TRBD1 on 6 matching bases. Per germline, CDR1 KGHSH and CDR2 LQKENI. The CDR3 length is 14 residues. Trimming left V 4 bases short and J 0 bases short, with 10 bases between.

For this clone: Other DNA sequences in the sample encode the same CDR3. The CDR3 reads CASSWGQGDTEAFF. The CDR3 nucleotides read TGCGCCAGCAGCTGGGGACAGGGTGATACTGAAGCTTTCTTT. This chain connects TRBV5-1 to TRBJ1-1, with 9 bases fitting TRBD1. The CDR3 is 14 residues long. V lost 3 bases and J lost 5; bases outside the gene matches: 5. Germline CDR1 is SGHRS and CDR2 is YFSETQ.

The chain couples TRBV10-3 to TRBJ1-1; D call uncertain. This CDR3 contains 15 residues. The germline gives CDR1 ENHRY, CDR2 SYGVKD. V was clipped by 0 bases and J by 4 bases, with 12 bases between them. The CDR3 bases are TGTGCCATCAGTGAGTCGCGGGGAGGAGGCACTGAAGCTTTCTTT. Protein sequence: CAISESRGGGTEAFF.

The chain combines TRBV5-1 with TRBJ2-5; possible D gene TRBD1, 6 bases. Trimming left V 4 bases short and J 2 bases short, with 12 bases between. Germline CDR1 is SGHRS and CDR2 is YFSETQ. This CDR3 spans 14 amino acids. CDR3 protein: CASSPGQTQETQYF. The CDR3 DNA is TGCGCCAGCAGCCCCGGACAGACGCAAGAGACCCAGTACTTC.

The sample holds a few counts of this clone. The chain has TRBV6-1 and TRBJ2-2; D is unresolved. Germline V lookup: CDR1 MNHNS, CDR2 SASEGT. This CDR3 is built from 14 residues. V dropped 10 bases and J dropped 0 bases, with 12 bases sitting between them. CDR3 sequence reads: CATVITPNTGELFF. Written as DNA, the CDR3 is TGTGCCACCGTCATTACACCGAACACCGGGGAGCTGTTTTTT.